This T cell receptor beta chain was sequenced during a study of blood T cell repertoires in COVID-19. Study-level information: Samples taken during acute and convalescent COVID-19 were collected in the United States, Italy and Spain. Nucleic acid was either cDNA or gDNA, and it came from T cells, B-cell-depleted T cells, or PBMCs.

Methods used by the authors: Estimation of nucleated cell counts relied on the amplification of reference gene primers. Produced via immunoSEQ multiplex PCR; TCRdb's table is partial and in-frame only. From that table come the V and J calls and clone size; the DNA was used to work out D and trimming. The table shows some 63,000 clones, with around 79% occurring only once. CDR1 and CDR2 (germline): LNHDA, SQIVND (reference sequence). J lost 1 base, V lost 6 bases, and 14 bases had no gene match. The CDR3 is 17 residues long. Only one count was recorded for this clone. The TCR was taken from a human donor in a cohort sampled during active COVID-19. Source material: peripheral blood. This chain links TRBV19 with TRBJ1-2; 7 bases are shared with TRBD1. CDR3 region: CASSQKRDSTFNYGYTF. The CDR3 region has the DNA TGTGCCAGTAGCCAAAAACGGGACAGCACCTTTAACTATGGCTACACCTTC.